This T cell receptor (beta chain) derives from a study of shared clonotypes between healthy human individuals. The study, taken as a whole, reports: The study generally estimated greater richness for naive than memory subsets. Incompleteness in sorted-subset sequencing, despite large depth, was shown by rarefaction. Relative to clonotypes present in all four donors, those not shared had lower generation probabilities.

Trimming cost V 5 bases and J 2 bases; bases outside gene matches: 3. CDR3 size: 13 residues. The germline V gene encodes CDR1 WNHNN and CDR2 SYGVQD (reference sequence). Positively selected for CCR7, the CD45RO-negative cells used as naive CD8 cells excluded terminally differentiated effector memory CD45RA+ cells. For this clone: Its antigen is unidentified.

Sequenced by immunoSEQ multiplex PCR; TCRdb stores in-frame clones only, minus some. This table holds about 820,000 clones, around 93% found once. V is TRBV10-1 and J is TRBJ2-7; TRBD1 agrees at 7 bases. Sequencing used naive CD8+ T cells sorted from blood. This TCR was recovered from a young man in good health. The CDR3 loop reads CASSRDSTYEQYF. CDR3 DNA: TGCGCCAGCAGTCGGGACAGTACCTACGAGCAGTACTTC.